This TCR beta chain was sequenced in a study of early T cells in non-severe SARS-CoV-2 infection. Study overall: Chains stayed unpaired after sequencing of bulk RNA from unsorted whole blood.

This clonotype has at least ten counts. One entry per CDR3 protein results from TCRdb running MiXCR on the 5' RACE reads. The sample shows around 40,000 distinct CDR3 sequences, less than 7.5% of them seen only once. The length of the CDR3 is 14 residues. Germline V gene sequence: CDR1 MNHEY, CDR2 SMNVEV (reference sequence). The V end was cut by 4 bases, the J end by 0 bases, with 10 bases between. The rearrangement joins TRBV27 to TRBJ2-7; D remains ambiguous. The receptor was isolated from an adult who was a healthcare worker with PCR-confirmed SARS-CoV-2 infection or an uninfected control (not recorded which). Here the sequenced sample was whole blood, taken at baseline. The DNA for the CDR3 is TGTGCCAGCAGTTCCCAGGTGAGCTCCTACGAGCAGTACTTC. Residues: CASSSQVSSYEQYF.